Presented here are 30 T cell receptor beta chains from one specimen sequenced in a study of Ad26.COV2.S vaccination and SARS-CoV-2 variants. The table came from immunoSEQ multiplex PCR; TCRdb's copy has only in-frame clones and leaves some out. The sample records some 640,000 clones, roughly 90% being singletons. Treatment: 19 received Ad26.COV2.S at low or high dose, single or two shots; about 5 received placebo; per-sample allocation not given. After the first vaccine or placebo injection, samples were drawn on day 63. The sample here was peripheral blood, taken in a trial of Ad26.COV2.S vaccine versus placebo. These receptors were taken from a person aged 18-60 years who received the Ad26.COV2.S COVID-19 vaccine or a placebo.

V is TRBV4-2 and J is TRBJ2-1, with 11 bases matching TRBD2. Germline trimming cut 5 bases from V and 2 bases from J; bases unmatched to any gene: 2. There are 15 residues in the CDR3. Germline CDR1 and CDR2: LGHNA and YNFKEQ. The CDR3 DNA follows: TGTGCCAGCAGCAAACTAGCGGGGGCCTACAATGAGCAGTTCTTC. It translates to CASSKLAGAYNEQFF.

CDR3 bases: TGTGCCAGCAGTTCCCCCCAGGGTATCTATGGCTACACCTTC. It yields the protein CASSSPQGIYGYTF. The chain is built from TRBV28 and TRBJ1-2, with D possibly TRBD1 on 5 matching bases. This CDR3 is 14 amino acids long. Germline-derived CDR1 and CDR2 are MDHEN and SYDVKM. The V end was cut by 4 bases, the J end by 4 bases, with 13 bases between.

The gene calls are TRBV11-2 and TRBJ1-2; possible D gene TRBD1, 6 bases. CDR3 length: 16 residues. Trimming cost V 3 bases and J 4 bases, with 18 bases left between them. The germline CDR1 and CDR2 sequences are SGHAT and FQNNGV. This chain's CDR3 is CASSLAGGSGGYGYTF. As DNA, the CDR3 is TGTGCCAGCAGCTTGGCCGGGGGCTCTGGGGGCTATGGCTACACCTTC.

The chain employs TRBV19 and TRBJ1-1; D perhaps matches TRBD1 (5 bases). Germline V gene lookup returns CDR1 LNHDA and CDR2 SQIVND (reference sequence). V was shortened by 3 bases and J by 8 bases, with 16 bases between the two germline ends. The CDR3 sequence is 14 residues long. The CDR3 DNA reads TGTGCCAGTAGTATCCCGGCAGGCGGGGGAGAAGCTTTCTTT. It encodes CASSIPAGGGEAFF.

V usage is TRBV2 and J usage is TRBJ1-5; D remains unclear. V was shortened by 6 bases and J by 7 bases, with 16 bases between the two germline ends. CDR1 and CDR2 (germline): SNHLY, FYNNEI. The length of the CDR3 is 14 residues. The CDR3 DNA follows: TGTGCCAGCAGGGAATTGACGGAGAGCCAGCCCCAGCATTTT. Residues: CASRELTESQPQHF.

The chain combines TRBV4-2 with TRBJ1-4; possible D gene TRBD1, 6 bases. Trimming removed 3 bases at V and 11 bases at J, with 19 bases between. Per the germline V gene, CDR1 is LGHNA and CDR2 is YNFKEQ. The CDR3 spans 15 residues. CDR3: CASSQDTGQSNKLFF. CDR3 in DNA: TGTGCCAGCAGCCAGGACACCGGACAGTCGAATAAACTGTTTTTT.

The rearrangement joins TRBV24-1 to TRBJ2-1; 8 bases are a match to TRBD1. The CDR3 sequence is 15 residues long. CDR1 and CDR2 from the germline V gene are KGHDR and SFDVKD. J gave up 8 bases and V 3 bases, and 8 bases lay outside the gene matches. The CDR3 loop is CATSDTRTGWDEQFF. DNA for the CDR3: TGTGCCACCAGTGATACCCGGACAGGGTGGGATGAGCAGTTCTTC.

V is TRBV30 and J is TRBJ2-2; D is undetermined. V was pared by 0 bases and J by 4 bases, with 9 bases between. The CDR3 is 14 amino acids. Germline lookup yields CDR1 GTSNPN and CDR2 SVGIG (reference sequence). The CDR3, as DNA: TGTGCCTGGAGTGTACTATGGGGCACCGGGGAGCTGTTTTTT. Its protein product is CAWSVLWGTGELFF.

The chain carries TRBV5-4 and TRBJ2-5; D unresolved. This CDR3 spans 13 amino acids. V shed 4 bases and J shed 1 base, with 8 bases lying between them. The germline V gene encodes CDR1 SGHNT and CDR2 YYREEE (reference sequence). CDR3 in amino acids: CASSGDPQETQYF. The CDR3, as DNA: TGTGCCAGCAGCGGGGATCCCCAAGAGACCCAGTACTTC.

This rearrangement joins TRBV11-2 to TRBJ1-4; no clear D. CDR3 length: 16 residues. Trimming left V 5 bases short and J 0 bases short, with 13 bases between. CDR1 and CDR2 from the germline V gene are SGHAT and FQNNGV. The CDR3 region is CASSQSLISTNEKLFF. CDR3 nucleotides: TGTGCCAGCAGCCAAAGCCTGATATCAACTAATGAAAAACTGTTTTTT.

This clone was seen just once. This sequence joins TRBV7-9 and TRBJ2-1, with no clear D. Germline V gene lookup returns CDR1 SEHNR and CDR2 FQNEAQ (reference sequence). Trimming stripped 8 bases from V and 12 bases from J, with 14 bases between. The CDR3 consists of 11 residues. Here the CDR3 reads CASSVEHGQFF. The CDR3 DNA is TGTGCCAGCTCCGTCGAGCACGGGCAGTTCTTC.

The chain has TRBV2 and TRBJ1-2; D remains ambiguous. The CDR3 runs to 13 residues. The germline V and J ends were trimmed by 6 bases and 2 bases, with 10 bases remaining between them. Germline lookup yields CDR1 SNHLY and CDR2 FYNNEI. CDR3 sequence (DNA): TGTGCCAGCAGCCCTACACTAAACTATGGCTACACCTTC. Amino acids: CASSPTLNYGYTF. Full variable domain (outside the CDR3, taken from reference TRBV2 and TRBJ1-2): EPEVTQTPSHQVTQMGQEVILRCVPISNHLYFYWYRQILGQKVEFLVSFYNNEISEKSEIFDDQFSVERPDGSNFTLKIRSTKLEDSAMYFCASSPTLNYGYTFGSGTRLTVV.

A remark on this clone: This specimen includes other DNA sequences encoding the same CDR3. The chain carries TRBV29-1 and TRBJ2-1; no clear D gene. This CDR3 comprises 11 residues. Germline lookup yields CDR1 SQVTM and CDR2 ANQGSEA. V lost 4 bases, J lost 8 bases, and 9 bases lay in between. The CDR3 sequence is CSVGVLDEQFF. CDR3 nucleotide sequence: TGCAGCGTTGGGGTTTTAGATGAGCAGTTCTTC.

The chain employs TRBV6-4 and TRBJ1-4; a possible D gene is TRBD1 (5 bases). The CDR3 spans 12 residues. CDR1 and CDR2 from the germline V gene are MRHNA and SNTAGT. The ends were cut back, 4 bases at V and 11 bases at J, with 11 bases in the middle. For the CDR3, the DNA is TGTGCCAGCAGTGGCCCAGGGAAGAAACTGTTTTTT. It specifies CASSGPGKKLFF.

This chain connects TRBV18 to TRBJ2-5; no firm D call. The V end lost 4 bases, the J end lost 0 bases, and 9 bases lay between the germline ends. The CDR3 totals 14 residues. CDR1 KGHSH and CDR2 LQKENI come from the germline V gene. The CDR3 sequence is CASSQHSHQETQYF. CDR3 coding DNA: TGTGCCAGCTCACAGCATAGCCACCAAGAGACCCAGTACTTC.

V is TRBV7-2 and J is TRBJ1-3, with D possibly matching TRBD1 (5 bases). Deletions cut 1 base from V and 0 bases from J, with 16 bases between. The CDR3 is 18 amino acids. Germline loops: CDR1 SGHTA, CDR2 FQGNSA. DNA for the CDR3: TGTGCCAGCAGCTTAGGAACGGCACCACAGGTCTCTGGAAACACCATATATTTT. Its protein product is CASSLGTAPQVSGNTIYF. The whole variable domain, filled in from reference TRBV7-2 and TRBJ1-3, reads GAGVSQSPSNKVTEKGKDVELRCDPISGHTALYWYRQSLGQGLEFLIYFQGNSAPDKSGLPSDRFSAERTGGSVSTLTIQRTQQEDSAVYLCASSLGTAPQVSGNTIYFGEGSWLTVV.

This clone was picked up one time. This sequence joins TRBV7-2 and TRBJ2-1; 8 bases fit TRBD1. The V gene's germline CDR1 is SGHTA and CDR2 FQGNSA. This CDR3 comprises 16 residues. V dropped 4 bases and J dropped 0; count of bases not matched to a gene: 5. The CDR3 coding sequence is TGTGCCAGCAGCTCGCGGGACAGGAGCTCCTACAATGAGCAGTTCTTC. It is translated as CASSSRDRSSYNEQFF.

This sequence joins TRBV25-1 and TRBJ2-6; no clear D gene. The CDR3 covers 14 residues. Trimming took off 4 bases at V and 0 bases at J, with 4 bases between the two ends. The germline CDR1 and CDR2 sequences are MGHDK and SYGVNS. The CDR3 region is CASSVPSGANVLTF. Here the CDR3 DNA reads TGTGCCAGCAGTGTCCCCTCTGGGGCCAACGTCCTGACTTTC.

The chain employs TRBV7-9 and TRBJ2-7; weak D call: TRBD1 (6 bases). Germline CDR1 SEHNR, CDR2 FQNEAQ (reference sequence). The CDR3 totals 13 residues. V lost 3 bases, J lost 6 bases, and 12 bases lay in between. CDR3 sequence reads: CASSLSGALEQYF. CDR3 DNA sequence: TGTGCCAGCAGCTTGTCAGGGGCCCTCGAGCAGTACTTC.

The genes are TRBV4-1 and TRBJ2-7, with D maybe TRBD1 (5 bases). V was pared by 8 bases and J by 3 bases, with 11 bases between. This CDR3 has 12 residues. Looked up from germline, CDR1 is MGHRA and CDR2 is YSYEKL. The CDR3 nucleotides read TGCGCCAGCGTAGGGGCGGACTACGAGCAGTACTTC. Amino acid sequence: CASVGADYEQYF.

Of note for this clone: Different DNA sequences within this sample yield the same CDR3. The CDR3 DNA reads as TGCGCCAGCAGCTTGTGGAGCTCCTATGGCTACACCTTC. Protein product: CASSLWSSYGYTF. This chain connects TRBV5-1 to TRBJ1-2; D is unresolved. Germline values: CDR1 SGHRS, CDR2 YFSETQ. V gave up 1 base and J gave up 4 bases, with 8 bases separating them. CDR3 size: 13 residues.

With regard to this clone: A much larger clone differs by one base, so this may be a read error. The chain combines TRBV7-9 with TRBJ1-1; no definite D call. There are 13 residues in the CDR3. Germline loops: CDR1 SEHNR, CDR2 FQNEAQ (reference sequence). V lost 5 bases to trimming and J lost 1 base, with 8 bases between them. The CDR3 DNA is TGTGCCAGCAGCCCACCCGGGAACACTGAAGCTTTCTTT. This codes for CASSPPGNTEAFF.

The genes are TRBV2 and TRBJ2-7, with no clear D. The CDR3 covers 12 residues. V lost 7 bases and J 0 bases, leaving 7 bases between the germline ends. Per the germline V gene, CDR1 is SNHLY and CDR2 is FYNNEI. The CDR3 region is CASKASSYEQYF. The CDR3 DNA is TGTGCCAGCAAGGCCAGCTCCTACGAGCAGTACTTC.

This rearrangement joins TRBV18 to TRBJ2-5, with D possibly TRBD1 on 6 matching bases. The CDR3 extends over 16 amino acids. Trimming took 5 bases from V and 5 from J, leaving 21 bases between them. Per germline, CDR1 KGHSH and CDR2 LQKENI. CDR3 coding DNA: TGTGCCAGCTCATTGAACTGGGGGCAATCTGCGGAGACCCAGTACTTC. Translated: CASSLNWGQSAETQYF. Filled out from reference TRBV18 and TRBJ2-5, the complete variable domain reads NAGVMQNPRHLVRRRGQEARLRCSPMKGHSHVYWYRQLPEEGLKFMVYLQKENIIDESGMPKERFSAEFPKEGPSILRIQQVVRGDSAAYFCASSLNWGQSAETQYFGPGTRLLVL.

The chain is built from TRBV7-6 and TRBJ2-7, with D perhaps matching TRBD2 (6 bases). The germline gives CDR1 SGHVS, CDR2 FNYEAQ. The CDR3 extends over 13 amino acids. Trimming stripped 10 bases from V and 3 bases from J, with 16 bases between. The CDR3 reads CATSSTRSYEQYF. For the CDR3, the DNA is TGTGCCACTTCATCGACTAGGAGCTACGAGCAGTACTTC. Filled out from reference TRBV7-6 and TRBJ2-7, the complete variable domain reads GAGVSQSPRYKVTKRGQDVALRCDPISGHVSLYWYRQALGQGPEFLTYFNYEAQQDKSGLPNDRFSAERPEGSISTLTIQRTEQRDSAMYRCATSSTRSYEQYFGPGTRLTVT.

Note on this clone: Other DNA sequences from this sample encode an identical CDR3 as well. The chain recombines TRBV18 with TRBJ1-5; D call uncertain. The CDR3 is 13 amino acids. V was trimmed by 6 bases and J by 0 bases, leaving 6 bases between them. CDR1 is KGHSH, CDR2 LQKENI, per germline. CDR3 sequence (DNA): TGTGCCAGCTCTCTCGATAGCAATCAGCCCCAGCATTTT. Its protein is CASSLDSNQPQHF.

V is TRBV5-1 and J is TRBJ1-2, with D unclear. Germline CDR1 SGHRS, CDR2 YFSETQ. This CDR3 is built from 13 residues. Between the trimmed V and J ends, which lost 0 bases and 6 bases, there was a span of 9 bases. The CDR3 is CASSLAVEDGYTF. CDR3 sequence (DNA): TGCGCCAGCAGCTTGGCGGTTGAGGATGGCTACACCTTC.

This clone appeared once. Within the sample, other DNA sequences also encode this same CDR3. The chain links TRBV9 to TRBJ2-7, with 7 bases aligning to TRBD2. The CDR3 loop spans 14 amino acids. J lost 1 base, V lost 0 bases, and 1 base had no gene match. Germline V gene lookup returns CDR1 SGDLS and CDR2 YYNGEE. CDR3 nucleotides: TGTGCCAGCAGCGTAGGTAGCGGGTCCTACGAGCAGTACTTC. This gives the protein CASSVGSGSYEQYF.

The CDR3 protein is CASSQQTGVGTDTQYF. The CDR3 nucleotides read TGTGCCAGCAGCCAGCAGACAGGGGTGGGCACAGATACGCAGTATTTT. This chain joins TRBV5-8 and TRBJ2-3; 8 nucleotides line up with TRBD1. The CDR3 extends over 16 amino acids. Germline trimming cut 4 bases from V and 1 base from J; bases unmatched to any gene: 8. Germline values: CDR1 SGHTS, CDR2 YDEGEE.

V gene TRBV4-1 combines with J gene TRBJ2-2; D is possibly TRBD1 or TRBD2 (5 bases each). V dropped 0 bases and J dropped 0 bases, with 11 bases sitting between them. Per the germline V gene, CDR1 is MGHRA and CDR2 is YSYEKL. The CDR3 has 17 amino acids. DNA of the CDR3: TGCGCCAGCAGCCAAGATCTAAGGGGAGCGAACACCGGGGAGCTGTTTTTT. This translates into CASSQDLRGANTGELFF.